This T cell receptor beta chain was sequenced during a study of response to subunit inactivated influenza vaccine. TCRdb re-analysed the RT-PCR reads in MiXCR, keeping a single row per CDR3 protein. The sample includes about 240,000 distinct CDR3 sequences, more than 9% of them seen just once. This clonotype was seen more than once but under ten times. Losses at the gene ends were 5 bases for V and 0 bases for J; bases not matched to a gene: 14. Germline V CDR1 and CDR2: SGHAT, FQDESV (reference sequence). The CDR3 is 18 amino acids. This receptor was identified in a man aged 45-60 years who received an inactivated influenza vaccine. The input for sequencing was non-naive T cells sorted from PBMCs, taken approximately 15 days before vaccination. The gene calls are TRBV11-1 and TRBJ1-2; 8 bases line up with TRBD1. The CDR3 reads CASSPFPRQGLPNYGYTF. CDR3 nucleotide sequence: TGTGCCAGCAGCCCTTTTCCGCGACAGGGGCTGCCTAACTATGGCTACACCTTC.